This T cell receptor (beta chain) was identified in a study of T-cell memory formation after mild COVID-19. Study-wide background: For the most part, TCR clusters were specific to one donor. The study, taken as a whole, reports: CD4+ contracting clones were found mainly in CM and EM, and CD8+ ones in EMRA. Later expanders leaned toward CD4+, whereas clones contracting from day 15 to 85 were balanced CD4/CD8.

The table lists this clonotype with a few counts. Its antigen is not known. Germline CDR1 reads LGHDT; CDR2 reads YNNKEL (reference sequence). V shed 4 bases and J 6 bases; nucleotides not matched to a gene: 5. The CDR3 length is 15 residues. Constant-segment primers and 5'RACE yielded cDNA libraries for TCR alpha and TCR beta, each carrying sample barcodes and UMIs. MiXCR, applied by TCRdb to the 5' RACE reads, yields one record per CDR3 protein. The sample contains over 500,000 distinct CDR3 sequences, around 16% of which appear only once. The V and J genes are TRBV3-1 and TRBJ2-2; 10 positions match TRBD2. This receptor was identified in an adult woman who had mild COVID-19 (a few samples of this study predate the infection). Cell type and time point are not known. Sequences were obtained from PBMCs or a T cell subset sorted from them (not recorded which). The CDR3 here is CASSRSGGVAGELFF. CDR3 coding DNA: TGTGCCAGCAGCCGAAGCGGGGGGGTCGCCGGGGAGCTGTTTTTT.